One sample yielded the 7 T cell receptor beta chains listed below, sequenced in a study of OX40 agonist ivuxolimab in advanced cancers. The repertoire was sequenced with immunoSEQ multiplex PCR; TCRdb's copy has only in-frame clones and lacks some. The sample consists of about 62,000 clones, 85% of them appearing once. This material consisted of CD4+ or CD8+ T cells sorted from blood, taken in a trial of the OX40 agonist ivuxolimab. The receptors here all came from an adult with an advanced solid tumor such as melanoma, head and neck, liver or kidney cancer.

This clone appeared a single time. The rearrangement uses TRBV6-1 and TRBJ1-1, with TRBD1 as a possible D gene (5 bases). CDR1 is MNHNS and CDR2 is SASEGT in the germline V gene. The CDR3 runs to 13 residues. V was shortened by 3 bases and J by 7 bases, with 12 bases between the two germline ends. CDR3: CASSEMLGDEAFF. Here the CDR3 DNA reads TGTGCCAGCAGTGAGATGCTAGGGGATGAAGCTTTCTTT.

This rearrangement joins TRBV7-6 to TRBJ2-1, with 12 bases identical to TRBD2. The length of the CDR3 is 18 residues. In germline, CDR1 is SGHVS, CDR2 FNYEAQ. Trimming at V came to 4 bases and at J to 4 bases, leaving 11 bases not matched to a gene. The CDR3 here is CASSSETSGSPIYNEQFF. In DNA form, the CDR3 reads TGTGCCAGCAGCTCAGAGACTAGCGGGAGCCCAATATACAATGAGCAGTTCTTC.

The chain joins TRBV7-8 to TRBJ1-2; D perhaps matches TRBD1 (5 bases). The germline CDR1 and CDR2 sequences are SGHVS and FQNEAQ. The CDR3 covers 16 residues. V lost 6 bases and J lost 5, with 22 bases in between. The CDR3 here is CASSQPRHSGGYGYTF. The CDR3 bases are TGTGCCAGCAGTCAGCCACGGCACTCGGGGGGGTATGGCTACACCTTC.

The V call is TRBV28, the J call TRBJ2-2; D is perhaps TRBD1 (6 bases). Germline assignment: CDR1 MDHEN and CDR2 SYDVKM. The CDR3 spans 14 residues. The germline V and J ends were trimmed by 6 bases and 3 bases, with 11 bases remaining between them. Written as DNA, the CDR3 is TGTGCCAGCAGCGACAGGTTCGACACCGGGGAGCTGTTTTTT. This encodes CASSDRFDTGELFF.

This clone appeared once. The DNA of the CDR3 is TGTGCCAGCAGCTTAGAGCTGACTATCCCAGATACGCAGTATTTT. This gives the protein CASSLELTIPDTQYF. J is TRBJ2-3 and V is TRBV7-2; weak D call: TRBD2 (5 bases). Germline V lookup: CDR1 SGHTA, CDR2 FQGNSA. The CDR3 consists of 15 residues. V was pared by 1 base and J by 4 bases, with 12 bases between.

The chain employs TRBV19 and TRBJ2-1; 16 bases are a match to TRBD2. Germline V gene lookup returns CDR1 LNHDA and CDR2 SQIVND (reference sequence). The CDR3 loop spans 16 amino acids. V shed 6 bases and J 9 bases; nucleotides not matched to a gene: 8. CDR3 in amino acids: CASSPGLAGGRREQFF. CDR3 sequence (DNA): TGTGCCAGTAGCCCGGGACTAGCGGGAGGGCGCCGTGAGCAGTTCTTC.

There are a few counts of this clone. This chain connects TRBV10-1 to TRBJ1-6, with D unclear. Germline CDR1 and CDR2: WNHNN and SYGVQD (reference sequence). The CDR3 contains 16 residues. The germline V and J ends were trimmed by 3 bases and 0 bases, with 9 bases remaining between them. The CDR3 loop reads CASSDPQSSYNSPLHF. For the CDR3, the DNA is TGCGCCAGCAGTGACCCCCAGAGCTCCTATAATTCACCCCTCCACTTT.